Following are 21 T cell receptor beta chains from one sample sequenced in a study of T-cell memory formation after mild COVID-19. TCRdb ran MiXCR on the 5' RACE reads and lists one entry per CDR3 protein. This table has 250,000 to 300,000 distinct CDR3 sequences, around 15% appearing once. Sequencing input: PBMCs or a T cell subset sorted from them (not recorded which). The receptors originated from a man aged 18 to 29 who had mild COVID-19 (a few samples of this study predate the infection). Cell type and time point are not known.

This chain joins TRBV6-1 and TRBJ1-2; perhaps TRBD1 as D (5 bases). The V end was cut by 5 bases, the J end by 3 bases, with 16 bases between. Germline V gene data show CDR1 as MNHNS and CDR2 as SASEGT. This CDR3 spans 15 amino acids. In DNA form, the CDR3 reads TGTGCCAGCAGTCTGACGGGACTGGGGGACTATGGCTACACCTTC. Translated: CASSLTGLGDYGYTF.

This clonotype was picked up many times. This chain's CDR3 is CASSFTGADTQYF. The DNA for the CDR3 is TGTGCCAGCAGCTTCACGGGGGCAGATACGCAGTATTTT. The gene calls are TRBV11-2 and TRBJ2-3; the D gene is possibly TRBD2 (6 bases). Germline V gene data show CDR1 as SGHAT and CDR2 as FQNNGV. CDR3 size: 13 residues. The germline V and J ends were trimmed by 3 bases and 4 bases, with 8 bases remaining between them.

V is TRBV4-3 and J is TRBJ1-5; no clear D gene. The CDR3 spans 13 residues. CDR1 and CDR2 (germline): LGHNA, YSLEER. V shed 1 base and J shed 4 bases, with 5 bases lying between them. Here the CDR3 reads CASSQGANQPQHF. The CDR3 bases are TGCGCCAGCAGCCAAGGGGCTAATCAGCCCCAGCATTTT.

The gene calls are TRBV12-3 or TRBV12-4 and TRBJ1-5, with D unresolved. V dropped 6 bases and J dropped 2 bases, with 5 bases sitting between them. This CDR3 has 12 residues. This CDR3 reads CASRVGNQPQHF. The CDR3 region has the DNA TGTGCCAGCAGGGTCGGCAATCAGCCCCAGCATTTT.

This clonotype has just one count. The chain joins TRBV12-3 or TRBV12-4 to TRBJ2-3, with D hard to call. Trimming shortened V by 3 bases and J by 10 bases, and 8 bases separated the two germline ends. The CDR3 extends over 11 amino acids. The CDR3 bases are TGTGCCAGCAGTTTCGGTCCCTCGCAGTATTTT. This gives the protein CASSFGPSQYF.

This clonotype has just a few counts. CDR3 nucleotides: TGCGCCAGCAGCTCGACAGGGAATAATGAAAAACTGTTTTTT. Its protein is CASSSTGNNEKLFF. The chain links TRBV5-1 to TRBJ1-4, with TRBD1 identical over 7 bases. The CDR3 loop spans 14 amino acids. Trimming at V came to 3 bases and at J to 4 bases, leaving 3 bases not matched to a gene. The V gene's germline CDR1 is SGHRS and CDR2 YFSETQ.

In this sample, this clonotype turned up a few times. The V gene is TRBV7-9, the J gene TRBJ2-3; 7 positions agree with TRBD2. The CDR3 is 14 amino acids. Trimming cost V 11 bases and J 2 bases; bases outside gene matches: 10. Germline V gives CDR1 SEHNR, CDR2 FQNEAQ (reference sequence). CDR3 protein: CAFTGLADTDTQYF. Here the CDR3 DNA reads TGTGCCTTCACGGGCCTAGCGGACACAGATACGCAGTATTTT.

This clonotype was recorded a few times. The rearrangement joins TRBV12-3 or TRBV12-4 to TRBJ2-5; a weak D match, TRBD1 (6 bases). V dropped 1 base and J dropped 3 bases, with 6 bases sitting between them. The CDR3 runs to 13 residues. The chain's CDR3 is CASSLDREETQYF. The CDR3 DNA reads TGTGCCAGCAGTTTAGACAGGGAAGAGACCCAGTACTTC.

This clonotype was counted a few times. The chain recombines TRBV4-3 with TRBJ1-4; 7 positions agree with TRBD1. Germline lookup yields CDR1 LGHNA and CDR2 YSLEER. There are 16 residues in the CDR3. Losses at the gene ends were 1 base for V and 8 bases for J; bases not matched to a gene: 10. The CDR3, as DNA: TGCGCCAGCAGCCAAGTAGTCTCCAGGACAGGCGAAAAACTGTTTTTT. It translates to CASSQVVSRTGEKLFF.

The rearrangement uses TRBV12-3 or TRBV12-4 and TRBJ1-2, with a tentative D call TRBD1 (6 bases). This CDR3 is 15 amino acids long. Trimming took off 7 bases at V and 7 bases at J, with 22 bases between the two ends. CDR3 nucleotide sequence: TGTGCCAGCATCCTCAAAACCCTGGGGGCGCGTGGCTACACCTTC. This sequence encodes CASILKTLGARGYTF.

The chain combines TRBV6-4 with TRBJ2-1; D ambiguous. Germline CDR1 is MRHNA and CDR2 is SNTAGT. CDR3 length: 15 residues. Trimming pared 2 bases from V and 8 bases from J, leaving 16 bases between. The CDR3 here is CASSDARFPGDEQFF. The CDR3 region has the DNA TGTGCCAGCAGTGACGCTCGGTTTCCTGGCGATGAGCAGTTCTTC.

This clonotype has a handful of counts. The chain couples TRBV6-1 to TRBJ2-1, with D unclear. CDR1 and CDR2 from the germline V gene are MNHNS and SASEGT. The CDR3 extends over 12 amino acids. The V and J ends lost 8 bases and 6 bases respectively, with 11 bases between them. CDR3 in amino acids: CASRRVANEQFF. CDR3 nucleotides: TGTGCCAGCCGAAGGGTTGCCAATGAGCAGTTCTTC.

This clonotype was observed many times. The V call is TRBV10-3, the J call TRBJ2-5; D is possibly TRBD1 (6 bases). The CDR3 consists of 15 residues. V dropped 3 bases and J dropped 5 bases, with 16 bases sitting between them. The germline CDR1 and CDR2 sequences are ENHRY and SYGVKD. The CDR3, as DNA: TGTGCCATCAGTGACCCCACAGGGTACGGGGAGACCCAGTACTTC. Protein product: CAISDPTGYGETQYF.

This clonotype was picked up a small number of times. The gene calls are TRBV12-3 or TRBV12-4 and TRBJ1-2, with D perhaps matching TRBD1 (5 bases). Trimming left V 4 bases short and J 7 bases short, with 16 bases between. The CDR3 extends over 14 amino acids. The chain's CDR3 is CASSWTPGKAGYTF. In DNA form, the CDR3 reads TGTGCCAGCAGTTGGACACCCGGGAAGGCTGGCTACACCTTC.

The rearrangement links TRBV6-2 or TRBV6-3 to TRBJ2-3; 9 positions match TRBD1. The CDR3 totals 13 residues. CDR1 is MNHEY and CDR2 is SVGEGT in the germline V gene. The junction had 3 bases not matched to a gene; V was cut back by 5 bases and J by 6 bases. CDR3: CASSNRGPDTQYF. DNA for the CDR3: TGTGCCAGCAGTAACAGGGGGCCCGATACGCAGTATTTT.

The chain combines TRBV18 with TRBJ2-2, with a weak D call TRBD1 (5 bases). The CDR3 extends over 13 amino acids. The germline V and J ends were trimmed by 5 bases and 7 bases, with 11 bases remaining between them. Germline CDR1 and CDR2: KGHSH and LQKENI. CDR3 sequence (DNA): TGTGCCAGCTCAACACAGGAAAACGGGGAGCTGTTTTTT. It yields the protein CASSTQENGELFF.

This clonotype was seen many times. V is TRBV20-1 and J is TRBJ2-3; 10 nucleotides match TRBD2. The CDR3 is made up of 18 amino acids. Trimming removed 3 bases from V and 4 bases from J; junction bases left unmatched: 16. The germline V gene encodes CDR1 DFQATT and CDR2 SNEGSKA (reference sequence). The CDR3 DNA reads as TGCAGTGCTAGGGTTGCCCAGCGGGGGGGCCAGTCTGCAGATACGCAGTATTTT. Residues: CSARVAQRGGQSADTQYF.

V gene TRBV9 combines with J gene TRBJ1-1, with TRBD1 as a possible D gene (6 bases). The CDR3 has 16 residues. V was shortened by 4 bases and J by 4 bases, with 20 bases between the two germline ends. Germline-derived CDR1 and CDR2 are SGDLS and YYNGEE. In DNA form, the CDR3 reads TGTGCCAGCAGCCCCCGGCGAGGGGGGCTTACCACTGAAGCTTTCTTT. Translation: CASSPRRGGLTTEAFF.

This clonotype was seen many times. The V gene is TRBV5-1, the J gene TRBJ1-2; no firm D call. V lost 5 bases and J 3 bases, leaving 11 bases between the germline ends. Germline assignment: CDR1 SGHRS and CDR2 YFSETQ. The CDR3 consists of 13 residues. Here the CDR3 DNA reads TGCGCCAGCAGGCAGAATTATGACTATGGCTACACCTTC. Amino acids: CASRQNYDYGYTF.

In this sample, this clonotype turned up a few times. V is TRBV6-5 and J is TRBJ1-4; D remains ambiguous. The CDR3 is 14 amino acids. Looked up from germline, CDR1 is MNHEY and CDR2 is SVGAGI. The ends were cut back, 6 bases at V and 13 bases at J, with 21 bases in the middle. CDR3 bases: TGTGCCAGCAGAAAACTCGGAATGGACTTTTTACTGTTTTTT. This gives the protein CASRKLGMDFLLFF.

The genes are TRBV4-2 and TRBJ1-1; tentative D call: TRBD1 (5 bases). This CDR3 comprises 16 residues. The germline gives CDR1 LGHNA, CDR2 YNFKEQ. V gave up 0 bases and J gave up 1 base, with 12 bases separating them. Written as DNA, the CDR3 is TGTGCCAGCAGCCAAGAAAGTGGGGGAGGGAACACTGAAGCTTTCTTT. It is translated as CASSQESGGGNTEAFF.